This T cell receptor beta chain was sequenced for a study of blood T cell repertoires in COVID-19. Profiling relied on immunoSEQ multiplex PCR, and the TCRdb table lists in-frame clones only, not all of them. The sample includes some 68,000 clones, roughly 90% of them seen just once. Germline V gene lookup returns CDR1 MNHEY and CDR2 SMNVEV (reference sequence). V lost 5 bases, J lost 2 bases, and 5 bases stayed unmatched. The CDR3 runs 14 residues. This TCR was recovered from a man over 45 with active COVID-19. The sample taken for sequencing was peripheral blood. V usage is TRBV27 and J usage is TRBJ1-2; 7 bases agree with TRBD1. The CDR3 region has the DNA TGTGCCAGCAGTCCTTGGACAGGAAACTATGGCTACACCTTC. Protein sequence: CASSPWTGNYGYTF.